This T cell receptor (beta chain) appears in the sequencing data of a study of identical twins. The study's findings and limits: Where beta out-of-frame sequences were concerned, excess twin sharing was weaker. Findings came from cross-sectional statistics, without long-term follow-up of donors. Within twin pairs, the out-of-frame alpha sequences they shared showed excess low generation probability.

TCRdb re-called the 5' RACE reads with MiXCR, one entry per CDR3 protein. The table has a few hundred thousand distinct CDR3 sequences, roughly an eighth seen once. CDR1 is LGHNA, CDR2 YNFKEQ, per germline. The V gene lost 5 bases and the J gene lost 0 bases, with 15 bases spanning the gap. The CDR3 runs 16 residues. This clonotype was seen ten or more times. Its matching antigen is unknown. In addition, the sample was reused for a study of yellow fever vaccine responses in identical twins. From that second work: After vaccination, twins' T cell response reportedly seemed partly convergent, partly personalized.

The sequenced sample consisted of CD8+ T cells sorted from blood. The genes are TRBV4-2 and TRBJ2-3; possible D gene TRBD2, 6 bases. The sequence was obtained from a young woman in good health. The CDR3 sequence: CASSEGRGASTDTQYF. As DNA, the CDR3 is TGTGCCAGCAGCGAAGGCCGCGGGGCCAGCACAGATACGCAGTATTTT.